This TCR beta chain was identified in a study of vaccination and CD4 T cells after COVID-19. Study at large: Participants were given two doses of BNT162b2 or mRNA-1273 vaccine. Collection of post-vaccine samples followed dose two by a median 72 days, spanning a range of 14 to 241. Study-wide results and limits: Median SARS-CoV-2-reactive clonotype numbers went up from roughly 19 to 38, but not significantly.

Sample time point: late sampling 161 to 241 days after vaccination in three convalescent patients. Trimming shortened V by 0 bases and J by 0 bases, and 13 bases separated the two germline ends. CDR1 MNHEY and CDR2 SVGAGI come from the germline V gene. The CDR3 totals 17 residues. TCRdb reanalysed the PCR reads using MiXCR and keeps one entry per CDR3 protein. The table shows 25,000 to 35,000 distinct CDR3 sequences, with about 47% occurring only once. About this clonotype itself: Its antigen remains unknown.

This chain links TRBV6-5 with TRBJ2-3; D is possibly TRBD2 (6 bases). The clonotype comes from a human donor who had recovered from COVID-19. Material: CD4+ T cells from blood, obtained about 7 months after SARS-CoV-2 vaccination. The CDR3 sequence is CASSYSWRGLSTDTQYF. The DNA for the CDR3 is TGTGCCAGCAGTTACTCTTGGCGGGGACTTAGCACAGATACGCAGTATTTT.